These 20 T cell receptor beta chains were sequenced from one sample in a study of blood T cell repertoires in COVID-19. Assay used: immunoSEQ multiplex PCR; TCRdb lists only in-frame clones, some missing. This sample yields 65,000 or so clones, of which 72% are seen a single time; 51% belongs to the top ten. The sequencing input was PBMCs or T cells enriched from blood (not recorded which). The receptors come from a woman aged 55-75 years who had been exposed to COVID-19.

V and J are TRBV29-1 and TRBJ2-7; D is uncertain. Germline CDR1 reads SQVTM; CDR2 reads ANQGSEA. This CDR3 spans 13 amino acids. V lost 6 bases, J lost 7 bases, and 19 bases lay in between. CDR3 sequence (DNA): TGCAGCGTCGAACCCCCGAGTGCTAAGGAGCAGTACTTC. Its protein is CSVEPPSAKEQYF.

The rearrangement uses TRBV2 and TRBJ1-4; tentatively, D is TRBD1 (5 bases). The V and J ends lost 9 bases and 5 bases respectively, with 13 bases between them. This CDR3 has 13 residues. In germline, CDR1 is SNHLY, CDR2 FYNNEI. The chain's CDR3 is CARETAENEKLFF. CDR3 bases: TGTGCCAGGGAGACAGCAGAAAATGAAAAACTGTTTTTT.

The rearrangement uses TRBV18 and TRBJ2-5, with D possibly matching TRBD1 (5 bases). Germline V gene sequence: CDR1 KGHSH, CDR2 LQKENI. V lost 0 bases and J lost 5, with 13 bases in between. The CDR3 spans 15 residues. For the CDR3, the DNA is TGTGCCAGCTCACCACCCAGGGTCCTAGGGGAGACCCAGTACTTC. Translated: CASSPPRVLGETQYF. Drawing the rest from reference TRBV18 and TRBJ2-5, the complete variable domain is NAGVMQNPRHLVRRRGQEARLRCSPMKGHSHVYWYRQLPEEGLKFMVYLQKENIIDESGMPKERFSAEFPKEGPSILRIQQVVRGDSAAYFCASSPPRVLGETQYFGPGTRLLVL.

V usage is TRBV5-1 and J usage is TRBJ2-3; D ambiguous. From germline, CDR1 is SGHRS and CDR2 YFSETQ. The V gene lost 4 bases and the J gene lost 3 bases, with 9 bases spanning the gap. This CDR3 contains 13 residues. CDR3 residues: CASSLSGTDTQYF. CDR3 sequence (DNA): TGCGCCAGCAGCCTTTCCGGGACAGATACGCAGTATTTT.

V and J are TRBV15 and TRBJ2-3; perhaps TRBD2 as D (5 bases). V lost 3 bases to trimming and J lost 6 bases, with 16 bases between them. The germline V gene has CDR1 LNHNV and CDR2 YYDKDF (reference sequence). This CDR3 spans 15 amino acids. The CDR3 spells CATSSEVRWRDTQYF. The CDR3 DNA follows: TGTGCCACCAGCAGCGAGGTGAGGTGGAGGGATACGCAGTATTTT. Based on the CDR3 plus reference TRBV15 and TRBJ2-3, the full variable domain is DAMVIQNPRYQVTQFGKPVTLSCSQTLNHNVMYWYQQKSSQAPKLLFHYYDKDFNNEADTPDNFQSRRPNTSFCFLDIRSPGLGDTAMYLCATSSEVRWRDTQYFGPGTRLTVL.

V gene TRBV27 combines with J gene TRBJ1-2; 7 bases map to TRBD1. The CDR3 is made up of 14 amino acids. Germline V gene lookup returns CDR1 MNHEY and CDR2 SMNVEV (reference sequence). Trimming cost V 4 bases and J 6 bases; bases outside gene matches: 8. As DNA, the CDR3 is TGTGCCAGCAGTTCAAGACAGGGTCCCGATGGCTACACCTTC. Its translation: CASSSRQGPDGYTF.

This clone appeared a single time. The chain links TRBV2 to TRBJ1-3; tentative D call: TRBD1 (5 bases). Trimming shortened V by 3 bases and J by 4 bases, and 16 bases separated the two germline ends. Germline V gives CDR1 SNHLY, CDR2 FYNNEI. This CDR3 contains 16 residues. The CDR3 sequence is CASSEVGQPVGNTIYF. Here the CDR3 DNA reads TGTGCCAGCAGTGAGGTTGGACAACCTGTCGGAAACACCATATATTTT.

This clone was seen just once. The chain links TRBV27 to TRBJ2-3, with 10 bases identical to TRBD2. Germline V gene lookup returns CDR1 MNHEY and CDR2 SMNVEV (reference sequence). The CDR3 runs 18 residues. V gave up 5 bases and J gave up 14 bases; unmatched junction bases: 25. CDR3 loop: CASSLAGVLGTMATQWYF. The CDR3 bases are TGTGCCAGCAGTCTAGCGGGGGTCTTGGGAACCATGGCCACGCAGTGGTATTTT.

The chain couples TRBV5-8 to TRBJ1-4; D gene uncertain. The V end lost 0 bases, the J end lost 0 bases, and 6 bases lay between the germline ends. The germline CDR1 and CDR2 sequences are SGHTS and YDEGEE. CDR3 length: 15 amino acids. This chain's CDR3 is CASSLVRSTNEKLFF. For the CDR3, the DNA is TGTGCCAGCAGCTTGGTTAGATCAACTAATGAAAAACTGTTTTTT.

This clone was found a few times. The V gene is TRBV5-6, the J gene TRBJ1-2; D unclear. Germline V gene sequence: CDR1 SGHDT, CDR2 YYEEEE. This CDR3 spans 17 amino acids. Trimming cost V 3 bases and J 2 bases, with 20 bases left between them. This CDR3 reads CASSSESEPGNNYGYTF. DNA of the CDR3: TGTGCCAGCAGCTCGGAGTCGGAACCCGGCAACAACTATGGCTACACCTTC.

The V and J genes are TRBV6-6 and TRBJ2-2; TRBD2 matches 9 bases. The CDR3 contains 17 residues. Germline loops: CDR1 MNHNY, CDR2 SVGAGI (reference sequence). V dropped 5 bases and J dropped 1; count of bases not matched to a gene: 8. The CDR3 nucleotides read TGTGCCAGCAGTCCGAGAGCGGGGGGCAAGAACACCGGGGAGCTGTTTTTT. The encoded protein is CASSPRAGGKNTGELFF.

J is TRBJ2-7 and V is TRBV10-2; 7 bases map to TRBD1. The CDR3 length is 13 residues. Germline-derived CDR1 and CDR2 are WSHSY and SAAADI. Unmatched junction bases numbered 7, after V lost 4 bases and J lost 7 bases. CDR3: CASSVDRVWEQYF. CDR3 in DNA: TGCGCCAGCAGTGTAGACAGGGTTTGGGAGCAGTACTTC.

On this clone itself: This same CDR3 is encoded by further DNA sequences in the sample. This chain joins TRBV12-3 or TRBV12-4 and TRBJ1-2, with TRBD1 matching over 9 bases. The CDR3 sequence is 13 residues long. J was trimmed by 3 bases and V by 5 bases; bases with no gene match: 1. The CDR3 reads CASSGQGYYGYTF. DNA for the CDR3: TGTGCCAGCAGTGGACAGGGGTACTATGGCTACACCTTC.

V usage is TRBV29-1 and J usage is TRBJ2-1, with unresolved D. The germline CDR1 and CDR2 sequences are SQVTM and ANQGSEA. The CDR3 is 14 residues long. Trimming stripped 3 bases from V and 2 bases from J, with 11 bases between. The CDR3 sequence: CSVDQGGAYNEQFF. The CDR3 bases are TGCAGCGTTGACCAAGGCGGTGCCTACAATGAGCAGTTCTTC.

This clone was seen a handful of times. The chain couples TRBV11-2 to TRBJ2-7; weak D call: TRBD1 (6 bases). Trimming shortened V by 5 bases and J by 6 bases, and 14 bases separated the two germline ends. Germline assignment: CDR1 SGHAT and CDR2 FQNNGV. CDR3 length equals 13 residues. The CDR3 DNA reads TGTGCCAGCAGCCCTACAGGGAACCCCGAGCAGTACTTC. It codes for CASSPTGNPEQYF.

This clone has at least ten counts. The genes are TRBV19 and TRBJ2-2, with 8 nucleotides matching TRBD1. CDR3 length equals 14 residues. Germline CDR1 is LNHDA and CDR2 is SQIVND (reference sequence). V gave up 7 bases and J gave up 3 bases; unmatched junction bases: 4. This chain's CDR3 is CASTKQGDTGELFF. Here the CDR3 DNA reads TGTGCCAGTACCAAACAGGGGGACACCGGGGAGCTGTTTTTT.

This clone has ten or more counts. This sequence joins TRBV24-1 and TRBJ1-2; 7 bases line up with TRBD1. V lost 4 bases and J lost 0; bases outside the gene matches: 10. The CDR3 covers 17 residues. CDR1 is KGHDR and CDR2 is SFDVKD in the germline V gene. The CDR3 sequence is CATSEHHTGDPNYGYTF. In DNA, the CDR3 is TGTGCCACCAGTGAACACCACACAGGGGACCCTAACTATGGCTACACCTTC.

This clone was observed a handful of times. The chain couples TRBV6-5 to TRBJ1-2; D not certain. Germline loops: CDR1 MNHEY, CDR2 SVGAGI. V shed 4 bases and J shed 3 bases, with 9 bases lying between them. This CDR3 has 13 amino acids. The CDR3 DNA is TGTGCCAGCAGTTTCACAGCGGACTATGGCTACACCTTC. Translated, it gives CASSFTADYGYTF.

The chain recombines TRBV12-3 or TRBV12-4 with TRBJ1-5; 8 bases agree with TRBD1. The CDR3 is made up of 13 amino acids. V shed 3 bases and J 6 bases; nucleotides not matched to a gene: 1. The DNA for the CDR3 is TGTGCCAGCAGTTTGACAGGGGCTCAGCCCCAGCATTTT. Translated: CASSLTGAQPQHF.

This chain connects TRBV14 to TRBJ2-5; TRBD2 matches 14 bases. The CDR3 spans 16 residues. Germline values: CDR1 SGHDN, CDR2 FVKESK. V gave up 4 bases and J gave up 5 bases; unmatched junction bases: 6. The CDR3 loop reads CASSPRLAGGWETQYF. In nucleotides, the CDR3 is TGTGCCAGCAGCCCCCGACTAGCGGGGGGGTGGGAGACCCAGTACTTC.